The 9 T cell receptor beta chains in this list originate from one sample, sequenced in a study of radiation and T cells in renal cell carcinoma (dated by TCRdb to 2020 to 2021). The library was produced with the immunoSEQ multiplex PCR assay. The clones in this table, taken by TCRdb from immuneACCESS, are in-frame only. Not every clone is retained; where verified, under half of the shortfall comes from an unresolved V gene, and the cause of the rest is unknown. Across this sample there are about 160,000 clones, with about nine tenths seen only once. The ten most abundant clones make up 3.5% to 5% of the sample. Per the publication, the time point label means: baseline pretreatment blood. Explained via the paper, the treatment or condition label denotes: 15 Gy SBRT to primary tumor, nephrectomy 4 weeks later. The sequencing here drew on blood, taken from a patient whose treatment included radiotherapy and nephrectomy. These receptors all stem from a woman in her 70s with renal cell carcinoma.

This chain joins TRBV30 and TRBJ1-4; no firm D call. There are 13 residues in the CDR3. CDR1 is GTSNPN, CDR2 SVGIG, per germline (reference sequence). Trimming stripped 1 base from V and 3 bases from J, with 6 bases between. CDR3 loop: CAWSGGANEKLFF. The DNA for the CDR3 is TGTGCCTGGAGTGGGGGTGCTAATGAAAAACTGTTTTTT. Full variable domain (rest looked up from reference TRBV30 and TRBJ1-4): SQTIHQWPATLVQPVGSPLSLECTVEGTSNPNLYWYRQAAGRGLQLLFYSVGIGQISSEVPQNLSASRPQDRQFILSSKKLLLSDSGFYLCAWSGGANEKLFFGSGTQLSVL.

V gene TRBV6-5 combines with J gene TRBJ1-2; 9 bases are a match to TRBD1. Germline V gene lookup returns CDR1 MNHEY and CDR2 SVGAGI. V was pared by 6 bases and J by 8 bases, with 4 bases of the junction left unmatched. The CDR3 has 12 residues. Here the CDR3 DNA reads TGTGCCAGCAGCCGACAGGGGGGCGGCTACACCTTC. Translating it yields CASSRQGGGYTF.

The chain is built from TRBV6-1 and TRBJ2-7; 7 bases line up with TRBD2. The CDR3 length is 15 residues. The V gene end was trimmed by 4 bases and the J gene end by 3 bases; junction bases not matched to a gene: 9. Per germline, CDR1 MNHNS and CDR2 SASEGT. CDR3 in amino acids: CASSAPATSIYEQYF. CDR3 in DNA: TGTGCCAGCAGTGCCCCGGCGACTAGCATCTACGAGCAGTACTTC.

The DNA of the CDR3 is TGCAGCGCATCGTCTAGGGGGGTCGGGCAGTACTTC. Protein: CSASSRGVGQYF. This sequence joins TRBV29-1 and TRBJ2-7, with D perhaps matching TRBD1 or TRBD2 (6 bases each). With 7 bases removed from V and 9 bases from J, the gap between germline ends came to 19 bases. The CDR3 contains 12 residues. Germline loops: CDR1 SQVTM, CDR2 ANQGSEA.

The V and J genes are TRBV7-6 and TRBJ2-1; TRBD1 matches 11 bases. Germline CDR1 reads SGHVS; CDR2 reads FNYEAQ. This CDR3 is 15 amino acids long. V gave up 5 bases and J gave up 4 bases; unmatched junction bases: 4. In DNA, the CDR3 is TGTGCCAGCAGCATGGGACAGGGGGGTTACAATGAGCAGTTCTTC. Its translation is CASSMGQGGYNEQFF.

This clone appeared a few times. The chain carries TRBV2 and TRBJ1-2; a possible D gene is TRBD1 (6 bases). Looked up from germline, CDR1 is SNHLY and CDR2 is FYNNEI. V was cut by 6 bases and J by 4 bases, with 15 bases left in between. There are 14 residues in the CDR3. CDR3 bases: TGTGCCAGCAGCCAGACAGGCGTCGGCTATGGCTACACCTTC. This codes for CASSQTGVGYGYTF.

The chain employs TRBV5-1 and TRBJ2-1; TRBD2 agrees at 7 bases. This CDR3 is built from 16 residues. Germline trimming cut 3 bases from V and 2 bases from J; bases unmatched to any gene: 8. Germline values: CDR1 SGHRS, CDR2 YFSETQ. CDR3 nucleotide sequence: TGCGCCAGCAGCTCTCCTGAAGCGGGGACCTACAATGAGCAGTTCTTC. Encoded protein: CASSSPEAGTYNEQFF. The variable domain in full, completed from reference TRBV5-1 and TRBJ2-1, reads KAGVTQTPRYLIKTRGQQVTLSCSPISGHRSVSWYQQTPGQGLQFLFEYFSETQRNKGNFPGRFSGRQFSNSRSEMNVSTLELGDSALYLCASSSPEAGTYNEQFFGPGTRLTVL.

The chain uses TRBV19 and TRBJ1-2; D is uncertain. Germline CDR1 and CDR2: LNHDA and SQIVND (reference sequence). This CDR3 is 14 amino acids long. Trimming left V 3 bases short and J 2 bases short, with 10 bases between. CDR3 protein: CASSIQEKNYGYTF. The CDR3 DNA follows: TGTGCCAGTAGTATCCAGGAAAAAAACTATGGCTACACCTTC. Full variable domain (missing parts from reference TRBV19 and TRBJ1-2): DGGITQSPKYLFRKEGQNVTLSCEQNLNHDAMYWYRQDPGQGLRLIYYSQIVNDFQKGDIAEGYSVSREKKESFPLTVTSAQKNPTAFYLCASSIQEKNYGYTFGSGTRLTVV.

In its sample, this clone was seen a few times. V usage is TRBV30 and J usage is TRBJ1-1; a possible D gene is TRBD1 (5 bases). The CDR3 runs to 15 residues. From germline, CDR1 is GTSNPN and CDR2 SVGIG (reference sequence). V lost 0 bases and J 2 bases, leaving 13 bases between the germline ends. This CDR3 reads CAWSVGGKGNTEAFF. The DNA for the CDR3 is TGTGCCTGGAGTGTGGGGGGAAAAGGTAACACTGAAGCTTTCTTT. Using reference TRBV30 and TRBJ1-1 for the parts outside the CDR3, the full variable domain is SQTIHQWPATLVQPVGSPLSLECTVEGTSNPNLYWYRQAAGRGLQLLFYSVGIGQISSEVPQNLSASRPQDRQFILSSKKLLLSDSGFYLCAWSVGGKGNTEAFFGQGTRLTVV.